One and the same sample provided the 30 T cell receptor beta chains below, sequenced in a study of T-cell memory formation after mild COVID-19. TCRdb re-analysed the 5' RACE reads in MiXCR, keeping a single row per CDR3 protein. The repertoire holds a few hundred thousand distinct CDR3 sequences, 20% to 30% seen once, with roughly an eighth in the top ten. What was sequenced was PBMCs or a T cell subset sorted from them (not recorded which). The receptor set was obtained from an adult woman who had mild COVID-19 (a few samples of this study predate the infection). Cell type and time point are not known.

The rearrangement links TRBV4-2 to TRBJ2-6; D remains ambiguous. The germline V gene has CDR1 LGHNA and CDR2 YNFKEQ. The length of the CDR3 is 16 residues. Trimming shortened V by 0 bases and J by 0 bases, and 6 bases separated the two germline ends. The CDR3 loop reads CASSQDPLSGANVLTF. The CDR3, as DNA: TGTGCCAGCAGCCAAGATCCCCTCTCTGGGGCCAACGTCCTGACTTTC.

The sample holds a few counts of this clonotype. The chain has TRBV7-2 and TRBJ2-3, with a possible D match to TRBD2 (5 bases). Trimming stripped 6 bases from V and 5 bases from J, with 12 bases between. The V gene's germline CDR1 is SGHTA and CDR2 FQGNSA. The CDR3 runs 13 residues. In nucleotides, the CDR3 is TGTGCCAGCAGACGAAGCGGAGGAGATACGCAGTATTTT. It translates to CASRRSGGDTQYF.

The gene calls are TRBV15 and TRBJ2-7, with D unresolved. This CDR3 comprises 13 residues. Trimming took 0 bases from V and 4 from J, leaving 7 bases between them. CDR1 and CDR2 from the germline V gene are LNHNV and YYDKDF (reference sequence). Written as DNA, the CDR3 is TGTGCCACCAGCAGAGATGGGCCTTACGAGCAGTACTTC. Its protein product is CATSRDGPYEQYF.

This sequence joins TRBV9 and TRBJ2-3, with TRBD2 matching 14 bases. J was trimmed by 3 bases and V by 3 bases; bases with no gene match: 24. In germline, CDR1 is SGDLS, CDR2 YYNGEE. The CDR3 is made up of 23 amino acids. The CDR3 protein is CASSAETGTGTGTSGSSTDTQYF. The CDR3 bases are TGTGCCAGCAGCGCCGAGACCGGGACAGGGACCGGGACTAGCGGGAGTAGTACAGATACGCAGTATTTT.

The V gene is TRBV20-1, the J gene TRBJ2-2; the match to TRBD1 covers 7 bases. The CDR3 covers 14 residues. Germline lookup yields CDR1 DFQATT and CDR2 SNEGSKA (reference sequence). V was clipped by 4 bases and J by 4 bases; unmatched bases: 6. CDR3 sequence reads: CSAKRGHATGELFF. The CDR3 DNA is TGCAGTGCTAAGAGGGGGCACGCCACCGGGGAGCTGTTTTTT.

J is TRBJ1-1 and V is TRBV5-1, with D uncertain. Germline assignment: CDR1 SGHRS and CDR2 YFSETQ. V lost 1 base to trimming and J lost 1 base, with 11 bases between them. The CDR3 contains 15 residues. In DNA, the CDR3 is TGCGCCAGCAGCTTGAACGCAAACGGGAACACTGAAGCTTTCTTT. Translation: CASSLNANGNTEAFF.

This rearrangement joins TRBV13 to TRBJ1-2; TRBD1 matches at 7 bases. There are 15 residues in the CDR3. Germline V lookup: CDR1 PRHDT, CDR2 FYEKMQ (reference sequence). V gave up 6 bases and J gave up 2 bases; unmatched junction bases: 9. The chain's CDR3 is CASRARGQRNYGYTF. The CDR3 region has the DNA TGTGCCAGCAGAGCCAGGGGACAGAGGAACTATGGCTACACCTTC.

The rearrangement links TRBV4-1 to TRBJ1-5; no clear D gene. Germline assignment: CDR1 MGHRA and CDR2 YSYEKL. This CDR3 is 14 amino acids long. Trimming left V 1 base short and J 2 bases short, with 6 bases between. The CDR3 region is CASSQGAGNQPQHF. CDR3 DNA sequence: TGCGCCAGCAGCCAAGGGGCGGGCAATCAGCCCCAGCATTTT.

The chain couples TRBV7-3 to TRBJ2-5; 7 bases map to TRBD1. V lost 5 bases to trimming and J lost 3 bases; unmatched junction nucleotides: 3. The germline V gene encodes CDR1 SGHTA and CDR2 FQGTGA. The CDR3 has 13 amino acids. CDR3 DNA: TGTGCCAGCAGCCCAGGACAGGAAGAGACCCAGTACTTC. Encoded protein: CASSPGQEETQYF.

The chain joins TRBV6-1 to TRBJ2-1, with D perhaps TRBD1 or TRBD2 (5 bases each). This CDR3 spans 13 amino acids. Germline-derived CDR1 and CDR2 are MNHNS and SASEGT. V was clipped by 4 bases and J by 5 bases, with 9 bases between them. CDR3 sequence reads: CASSVGAHNEQFF. The CDR3 coding sequence is TGTGCCAGCAGTGTCGGGGCCCACAATGAGCAGTTCTTC.

This clonotype occurred a few times. V is TRBV4-1 and J is TRBJ2-3; TRBD1 is a possible D gene (6 bases). CDR1 is MGHRA and CDR2 is YSYEKL in the germline V gene. CDR3 length: 14 amino acids. V was cut by 0 bases and J by 4 bases, with 8 bases left in between. This CDR3 is CASSQDRTADTQYF. In DNA form, the CDR3 reads TGCGCCAGCAGCCAAGATCGGACAGCAGATACGCAGTATTTT.

The chain carries TRBV29-1 and TRBJ2-3, with D possibly being TRBD2 (5 bases). The CDR3 consists of 15 residues. Germline CDR1 reads SQVTM; CDR2 reads ANQGSEA. V was shortened by 4 bases and J by 0 bases, with 14 bases between the two germline ends. In DNA form, the CDR3 reads TGCAGCGTTGTGGCTAGCATATCTAGCACAGATACGCAGTATTTT. It encodes CSVVASISSTDTQYF.

The chain joins TRBV18 to TRBJ1-2; 9 bases agree with TRBD1. Per the germline V gene, CDR1 is KGHSH and CDR2 is LQKENI. V was clipped by 5 bases and J by 4 bases; unmatched bases: 5. There are 14 residues in the CDR3. CDR3 nucleotides: TGTGCCAGCTCAGCGGGACAGGGCTCCTATGGCTACACCTTC. It encodes CASSAGQGSYGYTF.

CDR3 nucleotide sequence: TGCGCCAGCAGCCAAGGCCCAGGGCGCAACACAGATACGCAGTATTTT. Translating it yields CASSQGPGRNTDTQYF. This chain links TRBV4-3 with TRBJ2-3; D possibly corresponds to TRBD1 (5 bases). Germline loops: CDR1 LGHNA, CDR2 YSLEER. The V end was cut by 1 base, the J end by 2 bases, with 13 bases between. The CDR3 sequence is 16 residues long.

V is TRBV7-9 and J is TRBJ2-5; TRBD2 is a possible D gene (6 bases). CDR3 length equals 14 residues. Trimming pared 5 bases from V and 2 bases from J, leaving 12 bases between. Germline CDR1 reads SEHNR; CDR2 reads FQNEAQ (reference sequence). The DNA for the CDR3 is TGTGCCAGCAGCCCCGGGAGTCTACAAGAGACCCAGTACTTC. Its protein product is CASSPGSLQETQYF.

This sequence joins TRBV6-2 or TRBV6-3 and TRBJ1-2; D is ambiguous. The CDR3 totals 12 residues. Germline V lookup: CDR1 MNHEY, CDR2 SVGEGT. Trimming removed 6 bases at V and 0 bases at J, with 5 bases between. CDR3: CASREANYGYTF. In DNA form, the CDR3 reads TGTGCCAGCAGAGAAGCTAACTATGGCTACACCTTC.

V is TRBV5-1 and J is TRBJ1-3; D gene ambiguous. Trimming cost V 2 bases and J 0 bases, with 6 bases left between them. Germline loops: CDR1 SGHRS, CDR2 YFSETQ. This CDR3 has 14 amino acids. The chain's CDR3 is CASSFTYSGNTIYF. The CDR3 bases are TGCGCCAGCAGCTTCACGTACTCTGGAAACACCATATATTTT.

The gene calls are TRBV5-1 and TRBJ2-7, with 7 bases fitting TRBD1. The length of the CDR3 is 16 residues. With V trimmed by 4 bases and J by 2 bases, 12 bases remained unmatched. The V gene's germline CDR1 is SGHRS and CDR2 YFSETQ. CDR3 sequence reads: CASSPTDRPFPYEQYF. DNA for the CDR3: TGCGCCAGCAGCCCTACGGACAGGCCTTTCCCCTACGAGCAGTACTTC.

This chain joins TRBV19 and TRBJ2-6; a possible D gene is TRBD1 (6 bases). The CDR3 is 15 residues long. Trimming stripped 5 bases from V and 1 base from J, with 9 bases between. Germline CDR1 reads LNHDA; CDR2 reads SQIVND (reference sequence). In DNA form, the CDR3 reads TGTGCCAGTAGTCCTGGACAGTCTGGGGCCAACGTCCTGACTTTC. Its protein is CASSPGQSGANVLTF.

The chain links TRBV24-1 to TRBJ1-1, with 8 bases matching TRBD1. V shed 7 bases and J 1 base; nucleotides not matched to a gene: 4. The germline V gene has CDR1 KGHDR and CDR2 SFDVKD. The CDR3 contains 14 residues. CDR3 in amino acids: CATSMGTGNTEAFF. DNA of the CDR3: TGTGCCACCAGCATGGGGACAGGGAACACTGAAGCTTTCTTT.

The J gene is TRBJ2-2, the V gene TRBV24-1; D ambiguous. Germline V gives CDR1 KGHDR, CDR2 SFDVKD. Trimming took 3 bases from V and 4 from J, leaving 11 bases between them. The CDR3 runs 15 residues. CDR3 nucleotides: TGTGCCACCAGTGATCCCGGACGTACCACCGGGGAGCTGTTTTTT. Translation: CATSDPGRTTGELFF.

The rearrangement joins TRBV5-1 to TRBJ2-3, with D possibly matching TRBD2 (7 bases). The CDR3 is 15 residues long. Trimming took 0 bases from V and 4 from J, leaving 12 bases between them. Germline CDR1 SGHRS, CDR2 YFSETQ. The CDR3 reads CASSLGGGASDTQYF. The CDR3 nucleotides read TGCGCCAGCAGCTTGGGTGGGGGGGCGTCAGATACGCAGTATTTT.

This clonotype was counted a few times. The V and J genes are TRBV6-5 and TRBJ2-7; 7 bases fit TRBD2. This CDR3 contains 16 residues. Germline-derived CDR1 and CDR2 are MNHEY and SVGAGI. V lost 0 bases and J lost 4; bases outside the gene matches: 9. CDR3 sequence reads: CASSYSMVAGDYEQYF. The CDR3 nucleotides read TGTGCCAGCAGTTACTCGATGGTGGCGGGAGATTACGAGCAGTACTTC.

The CDR3, as DNA: TGCAGTGCTACCCTACGGGAGACCCAGTACTTC. Amino acids: CSATLRETQYF. This chain connects TRBV20-1 to TRBJ2-5; D is undetermined. Germline-derived CDR1 and CDR2 are DFQATT and SNEGSKA (reference sequence). Trimming removed 4 bases from V and 5 bases from J, with 8 bases in between. This CDR3 is 11 amino acids long.

V and J are TRBV20-1 and TRBJ2-7, with D possibly called TRBD1 or TRBD2 (5 bases each). The CDR3 is 13 residues long. Germline V gives CDR1 DFQATT, CDR2 SNEGSKA (reference sequence). V was clipped by 2 bases and J by 6 bases, with 14 bases between them. CDR3 sequence (DNA): TGCAGTGCTAGATTCGGGGACCGGGGCGAGCAGTACTTC. This gives the protein CSARFGDRGEQYF.

This chain links TRBV29-1 with TRBJ2-1; no firm D call. This CDR3 spans 14 amino acids. V was trimmed by 2 bases and J by 3 bases, leaving 11 bases between them. Germline CDR1 reads SQVTM; CDR2 reads ANQGSEA. The CDR3 spells CSVEIRGNYNEQFF. CDR3 nucleotides: TGCAGCGTTGAAATCCGCGGCAACTACAATGAGCAGTTCTTC.

V is TRBV7-2 and J is TRBJ1-2; maybe TRBD1 (5 bases). Germline V gives CDR1 SGHTA, CDR2 FQGNSA. CDR3 length: 12 residues. Trimming left V 0 bases short and J 13 bases short, with 12 bases between. CDR3 DNA: TGTGCCAGCAGCTTAGCTCCAGGGATGGCCACCTTC. Amino acids: CASSLAPGMATF.

The CDR3 DNA reads TGTGCCACCAGTGATTGGACCACTTCCTACGAGCAGTACTTC. Protein: CATSDWTTSYEQYF. The chain carries TRBV24-1 and TRBJ2-7; D call uncertain. From germline, CDR1 is KGHDR and CDR2 SFDVKD. This CDR3 comprises 14 residues. V shed 2 bases and J shed 1 base, with 8 bases lying between them.

J is TRBJ1-3 and V is TRBV5-6; no clear D gene. Trimming shortened V by 0 bases and J by 0 bases, and 4 bases separated the two germline ends. The V gene's germline CDR1 is SGHDT and CDR2 YYEEEE. The CDR3 covers 14 residues. CDR3 protein: CASSLGDSGNTIYF. The DNA for the CDR3 is TGTGCCAGCAGCTTGGGAGACTCTGGAAACACCATATATTTT.

This clonotype was observed a few times. The chain combines TRBV29-1 with TRBJ2-7; possible D gene TRBD1, 6 bases. Germline CDR1 SQVTM, CDR2 ANQGSEA. Trimming cost V 4 bases and J 1 base, with 11 bases left between them. There are 13 residues in the CDR3. CDR3 in amino acids: CSVAQGHSYEQYF. DNA of the CDR3: TGCAGCGTTGCGCAGGGGCATTCCTACGAGCAGTACTTC.